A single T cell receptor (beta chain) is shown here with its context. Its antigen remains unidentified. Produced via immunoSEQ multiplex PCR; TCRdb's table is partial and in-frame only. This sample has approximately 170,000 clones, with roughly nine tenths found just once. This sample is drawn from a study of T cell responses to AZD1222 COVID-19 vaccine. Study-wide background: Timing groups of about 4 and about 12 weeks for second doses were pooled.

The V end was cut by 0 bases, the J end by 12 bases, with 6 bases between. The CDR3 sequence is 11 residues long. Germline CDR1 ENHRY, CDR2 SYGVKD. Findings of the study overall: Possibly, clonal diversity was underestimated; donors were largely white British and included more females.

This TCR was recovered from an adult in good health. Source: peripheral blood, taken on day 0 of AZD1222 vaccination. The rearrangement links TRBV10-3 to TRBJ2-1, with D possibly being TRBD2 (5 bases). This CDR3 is CAISESLAQFF. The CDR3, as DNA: TGTGCCATCAGTGAGTCCCTAGCGCAGTTCTTC.